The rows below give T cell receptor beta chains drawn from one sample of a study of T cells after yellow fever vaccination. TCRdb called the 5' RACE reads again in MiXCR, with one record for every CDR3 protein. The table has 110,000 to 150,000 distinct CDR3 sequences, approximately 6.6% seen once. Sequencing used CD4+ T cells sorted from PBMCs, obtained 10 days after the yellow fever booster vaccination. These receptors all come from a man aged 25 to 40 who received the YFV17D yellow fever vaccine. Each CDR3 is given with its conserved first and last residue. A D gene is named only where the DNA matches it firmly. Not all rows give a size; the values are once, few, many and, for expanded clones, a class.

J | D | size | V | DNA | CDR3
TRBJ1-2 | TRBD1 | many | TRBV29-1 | TGCAGCGTCGATGTCGGCTACAGGGGGGCCAGGAGGGATGGCTACACCTTC | CSVDVGYRGARRDGYTF
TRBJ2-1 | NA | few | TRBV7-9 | TGTGCCAGCAGCGCCTCCGGGACACGGCCCCATGAGCAGTTCTTC | CASSASGTRPHEQFF
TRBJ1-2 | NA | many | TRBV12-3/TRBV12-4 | TGTGCCAGTACGGACATTAACTATGGCTACACCTTC | CASTDINYGYTF
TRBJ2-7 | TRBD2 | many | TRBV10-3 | TGTGCCATCAGTGGCGGGGGGAGCTCCTACGAGCAGTACTTC | CAISGGGSSYEQYF
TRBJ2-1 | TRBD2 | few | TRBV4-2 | TGTGCCAACCCGAGGGGCGGGACTAGACCTAAGGACTCCTACAATGAGCAGTTCTTC | CANPRGGTRPKDSYNEQFF
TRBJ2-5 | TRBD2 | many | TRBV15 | TGTGCCACCAGCGGGCCGGGAGGGACCCAAGAGACCCAGTACTTC | CATSGPGGTQETQYF
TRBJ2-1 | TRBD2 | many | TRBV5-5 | TGTGCCAGCAGCTTAATTTTAAGGAGCGGGAAATACAATGAGCAGTTCTTC | CASSLILRSGKYNEQFF
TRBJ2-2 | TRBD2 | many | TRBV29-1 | TGCAGCGTTGTACTAGCGGGAGGATCGGGCACCGGGGAGCTGTTTTTT | CSVVLAGGSGTGELFF
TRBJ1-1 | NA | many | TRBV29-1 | TGCAGCGTAACCCGACAGACCACTGAAGCTTTCTTT | CSVTRQTTEAFF
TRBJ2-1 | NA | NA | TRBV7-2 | TGTGCCAGCAGCTTCTCAAGGCTTGACAATGAGCAGTTCTTC | CASSFSRLDNEQFF
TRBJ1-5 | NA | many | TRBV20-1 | TGCAGTGCAATAGACCGGAGGAGCAATCAGCCCCAGCATTTT | CSAIDRRSNQPQHF
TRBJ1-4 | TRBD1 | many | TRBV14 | TGTGCCAGCAGCCCCAGGTCCGGGACAGGGGCTGAAAAACTGTTTTTT | CASSPRSGTGAEKLFF
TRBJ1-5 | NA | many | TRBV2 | TGTGCCAGCAGTGAAGGAGCGCAGGGCCGACAGCCCCAGCATTTT | CASSEGAQGRQPQHF
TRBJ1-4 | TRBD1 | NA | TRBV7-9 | TGTGTCAGCAGCTTAAGTGCGGGACAGGGAAATGAAAAACTGTTTTTT | CVSSLSAGQGNEKLFF
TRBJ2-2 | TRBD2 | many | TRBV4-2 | TGTGCCAGCAGCGAACTAGCGGGAGGGCCCCTGAACACCGGGGAGCTGTTTTTT | CASSELAGGPLNTGELFF
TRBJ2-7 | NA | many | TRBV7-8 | TGTGCCAGCAGCCCGGGGCAGGCAATGAACCACGAGCAGTACTTC | CASSPGQAMNHEQYF
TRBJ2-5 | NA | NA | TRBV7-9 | TGTGCCAGCAGCTTAGCGGGGATCGAGACCCAGTACTTC | CASSLAGIETQYF
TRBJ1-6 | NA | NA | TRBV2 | TGTGCCAGCAGTCGGGACACTTTTAATTCACCCCTCCACTTT | CASSRDTFNSPLHF
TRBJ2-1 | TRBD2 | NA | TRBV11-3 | TGTGCCAGCAGCGAAGCGGGAGGAAGGTACAATGAGCAGTTCTTC | CASSEAGGRYNEQFF
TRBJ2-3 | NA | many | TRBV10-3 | TGTGCCATCAGCGGCCAGGGAGATACGCAGTATTTT | CAISGQGDTQYF
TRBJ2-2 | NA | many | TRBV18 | TGTGCCAGCTCGGCCCTTCTCCCGGGAGTAGGCATCACCGGGGAGCTGTTTTTT | CASSALLPGVGITGELFF
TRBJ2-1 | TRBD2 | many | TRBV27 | TGTGCCAGCAGTTTGTCCTCTAGCGGAGGCTACAATGAGCAGTTCTTC | CASSLSSSGGYNEQFF
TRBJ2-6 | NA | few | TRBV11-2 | TGTGCCAGCACCTCAGGGTCTGGGGCCAACGTCCTGACTTTC | CASTSGSGANVLTF
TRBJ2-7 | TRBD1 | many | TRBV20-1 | TGCAGTGCTAGACTCCGGGACAGGGGAATTTTTGGGCAGTACTTC | CSARLRDRGIFGQYF
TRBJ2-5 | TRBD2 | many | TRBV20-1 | TGCAGTGCTAGAAAGGCGACTAGCGGCGTGGAGACCCAGTACTTC | CSARKATSGVETQYF
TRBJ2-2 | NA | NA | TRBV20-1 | TGCTGTGCTAGAGATCAAAGGAATAGGAGCACCGGGGAGCTGTTTTTT | CCARDQRNRSTGELFF
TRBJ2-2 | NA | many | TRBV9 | TGTGCCAGCAGCAGTACGGGTTCGTCCGGGGAGCTGTTTTTT | CASSSTGSSGELFF
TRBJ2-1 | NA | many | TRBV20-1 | TGCAGTGCTAGCAGTTATGCGGGGAATGAGCAGTTCTTC | CSASSYAGNEQFF